Only one count was recorded for the clone carrying this T cell receptor (beta chain). This sample is drawn from a study of OX40 agonist ivuxolimab in advanced cancers. The CDR3 totals 17 residues. V dropped 3 bases and J dropped 4; count of bases not matched to a gene: 6. Germline V gives CDR1 SGHVS, CDR2 FQNEAQ. This table comes from immunoSEQ multiplex PCR, and its TCRdb copy is limited to in-frame clones, with some not included. The top ten hold 0.7% to 0.9% of the sample, which has over 95,000 clones, approximately 90% seen once. The rearrangement uses TRBV7-8 and TRBJ2-1; the match to TRBD2 covers 13 bases. This TCR was sampled from an adult with an advanced solid tumor such as melanoma, head and neck, liver or kidney cancer. Sequencing used CD4+ or CD8+ T cells sorted from blood, obtained in a trial of the OX40 agonist ivuxolimab. CDR3 residues: CASSFRGTSGVYNEQFF. The CDR3 nucleotides read TGTGCCAGCAGCTTCCGGGGGACTAGCGGGGTTTACAATGAGCAGTTCTTC.